One TCR beta chain is described in this entry. Which antigen it targets is not known. One base away there is no much larger clone; base qualities are not given. Counted from cysteine to phenylalanine, this CDR3 has 15 amino acids. Just the 45-base CDR3 DNA is kept, in frame starting at base 1. Looking up the germline V gene (reference sequence) yields CDR1 SGHKS and CDR2 YYEKEE. A distance of 18 bases separates the germline ends of V and J, which lose 4 bases and 4 bases respectively. The method was RT-PCR. TCRdb shows the sequencer as NextSeq 550. Using fastp trimming at Q25 and MiXCR clonotype assembly, TCRdb reanalyzed the public sequencing data and kept in-frame beta chains. One record per CDR3 amino acid sequence lists the most common genes and DNA. The sample table records about 110,000 distinct CDR3 sequences; 35% to 45% of these occur just once. The top ten hold under 30% of the sample. This entry comes from a study of patients and donors after allogeneic stem cell transplantation (dated by TCRdb to 2020 to 2021).

The sequence joins TRBV5-5 to TRBJ2-7, with no D gene named confidently. The TCR sequence derives from a human donor who was either an allogeneic HSCT recipient or a stem cell or donor lymphocyte infusion donor (not recorded which). It is not recorded whose cells these are; they may come from a transplant donor. The sample was blood, either unsorted or a sorted T cell fraction (not recorded which). The CDR3 region has the sequence CASSPRVTPFYEQYF. The nucleotides read TGTGCCAGCAGCCCCCGGGTCACACCATTTTACGAGCAGTACTTC.